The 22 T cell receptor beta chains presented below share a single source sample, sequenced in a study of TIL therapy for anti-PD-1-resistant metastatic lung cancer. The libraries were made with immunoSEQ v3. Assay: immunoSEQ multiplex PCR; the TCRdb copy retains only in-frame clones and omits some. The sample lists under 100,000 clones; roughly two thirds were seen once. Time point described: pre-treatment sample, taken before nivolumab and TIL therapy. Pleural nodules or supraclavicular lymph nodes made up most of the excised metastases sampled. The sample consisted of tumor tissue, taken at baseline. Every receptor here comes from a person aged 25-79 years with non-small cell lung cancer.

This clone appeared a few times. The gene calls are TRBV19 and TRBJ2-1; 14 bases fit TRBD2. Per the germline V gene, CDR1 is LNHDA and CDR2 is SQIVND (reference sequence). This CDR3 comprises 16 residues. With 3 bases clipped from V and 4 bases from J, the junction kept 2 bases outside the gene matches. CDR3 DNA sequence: TGTGCCAGTAGTATTCGGACTAGCGGGAGGTACAATGAGCAGTTCTTC. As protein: CASSIRTSGRYNEQFF.

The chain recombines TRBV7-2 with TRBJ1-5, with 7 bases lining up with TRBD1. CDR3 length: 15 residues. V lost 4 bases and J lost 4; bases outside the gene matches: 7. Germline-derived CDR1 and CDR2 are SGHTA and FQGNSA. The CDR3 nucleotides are TGTGCCAGCAGCTCCCACCCGGGACAGAATCAGCCCCAGCATTTT. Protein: CASSSHPGQNQPQHF.

In DNA form, the CDR3 reads TGTGCCAGCAGAGAGACTGGGACACACTCTGGAAACACCATATATTTT. Residues: CASRETGTHSGNTIYF. The V call is TRBV6-6, the J call TRBJ1-3; D possibly corresponds to TRBD1 (6 bases). Germline V CDR1 and CDR2: MNHNY, SVGAGI (reference sequence). CDR3 length: 16 amino acids. Trimming pared 6 bases from V and 0 bases from J, leaving 15 bases between.

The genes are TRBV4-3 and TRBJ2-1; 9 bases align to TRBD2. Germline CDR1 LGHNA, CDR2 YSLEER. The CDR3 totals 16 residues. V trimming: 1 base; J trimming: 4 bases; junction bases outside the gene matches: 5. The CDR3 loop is CASSQVWTSDYNEQFF. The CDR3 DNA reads TGCGCCAGCAGCCAAGTCTGGACTAGCGATTACAATGAGCAGTTCTTC.

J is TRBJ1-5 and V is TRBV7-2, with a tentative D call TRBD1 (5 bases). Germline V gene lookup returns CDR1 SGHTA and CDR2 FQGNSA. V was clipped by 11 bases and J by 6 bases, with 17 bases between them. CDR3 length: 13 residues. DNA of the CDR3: TGTGCCTCCTCGGGGGAGAGCGGTCAGCCCCAGCATTTT. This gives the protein CASSGESGQPQHF.

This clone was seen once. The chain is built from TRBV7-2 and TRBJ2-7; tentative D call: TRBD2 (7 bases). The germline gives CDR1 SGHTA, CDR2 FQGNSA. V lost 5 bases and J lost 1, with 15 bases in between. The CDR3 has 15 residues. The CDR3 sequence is CASSTREDSSYEQYF. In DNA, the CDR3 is TGTGCCAGCAGCACTCGGGAGGACAGTTCCTACGAGCAGTACTTC.

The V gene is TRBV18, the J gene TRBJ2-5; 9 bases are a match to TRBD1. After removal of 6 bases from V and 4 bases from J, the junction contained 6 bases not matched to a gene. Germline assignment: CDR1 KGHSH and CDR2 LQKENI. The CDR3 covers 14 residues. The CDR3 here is CASSSTGGRETQYF. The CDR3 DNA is TGTGCCAGCTCGTCCACAGGGGGCAGAGAGACCCAGTACTTC.

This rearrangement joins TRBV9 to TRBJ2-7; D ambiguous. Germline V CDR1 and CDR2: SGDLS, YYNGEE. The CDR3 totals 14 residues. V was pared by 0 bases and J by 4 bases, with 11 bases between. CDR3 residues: CASSVAPGPYEQYF. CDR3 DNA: TGTGCCAGCAGCGTAGCTCCCGGACCATACGAGCAGTACTTC.

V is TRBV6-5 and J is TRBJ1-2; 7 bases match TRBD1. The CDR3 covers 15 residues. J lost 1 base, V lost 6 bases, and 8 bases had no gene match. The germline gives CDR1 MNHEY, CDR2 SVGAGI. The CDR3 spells CASRRQGQSNYGYTF. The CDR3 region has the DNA TGTGCCAGCAGAAGGCAGGGACAGAGTAACTATGGCTACACCTTC.

The DNA for the CDR3 is TGTGCCAGCAGTAATACCGGGACGGTCTCCTACGAGCAGTACTTC. Translation gives CASSNTGTVSYEQYF. The chain uses TRBV28 and TRBJ2-7; tentatively, D is TRBD1 or TRBD2 (5 bases each). The CDR3 has 15 amino acids. Germline values: CDR1 MDHEN, CDR2 SYDVKM. Trimming removed 5 bases from V and 0 bases from J, with 14 bases in between.

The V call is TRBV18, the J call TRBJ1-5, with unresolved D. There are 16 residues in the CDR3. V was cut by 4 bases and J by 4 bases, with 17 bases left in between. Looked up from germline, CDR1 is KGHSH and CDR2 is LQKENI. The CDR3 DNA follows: TGTGCCAGCTCACTTATTGGCGGGAACAAAAATCAGCCCCAGCATTTT. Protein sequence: CASSLIGGNKNQPQHF.

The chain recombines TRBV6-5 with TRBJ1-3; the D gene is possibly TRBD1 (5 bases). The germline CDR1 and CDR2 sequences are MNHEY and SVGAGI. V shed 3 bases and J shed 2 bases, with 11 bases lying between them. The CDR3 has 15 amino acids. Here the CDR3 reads CASSYSPDTGNTIYF. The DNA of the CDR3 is TGTGCCAGCAGTTATAGTCCGGACACTGGAAACACCATATATTTT.

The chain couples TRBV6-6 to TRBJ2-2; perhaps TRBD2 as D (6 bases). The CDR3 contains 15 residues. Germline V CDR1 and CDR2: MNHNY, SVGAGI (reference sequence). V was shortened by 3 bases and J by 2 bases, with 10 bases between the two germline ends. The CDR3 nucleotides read TGTGCCAGCAGTTATGGCGGGATTAACACCGGGGAGCTGTTTTTT. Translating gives CASSYGGINTGELFF.

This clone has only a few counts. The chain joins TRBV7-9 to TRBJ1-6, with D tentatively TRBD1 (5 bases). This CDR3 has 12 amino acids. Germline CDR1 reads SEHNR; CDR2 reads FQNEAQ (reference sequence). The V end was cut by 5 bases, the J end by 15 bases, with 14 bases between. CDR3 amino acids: CASSPSGGLLHF. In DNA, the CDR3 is TGTGCCAGCAGCCCCTCGGGGGGTCTCCTCCACTTT. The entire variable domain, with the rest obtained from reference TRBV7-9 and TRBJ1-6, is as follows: DTGVSQNPRHKITKRGQNVTFRCDPISEHNRLYWYRQTLGQGPEFLTYFQNEAQLEKSRLLSDRFSAERPKGSFSTLEIQRTEQGDSAMYLCASSPSGGLLHFGNGTRLTVT.

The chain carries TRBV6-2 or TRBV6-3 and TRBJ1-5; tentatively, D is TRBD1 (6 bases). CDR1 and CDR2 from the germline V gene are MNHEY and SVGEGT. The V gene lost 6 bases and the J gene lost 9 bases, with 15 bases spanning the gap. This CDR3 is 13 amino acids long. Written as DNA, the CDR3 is TGTGCCAGCAGCTTGGGACAACTTTCGCCCCAGCATTTT. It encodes CASSLGQLSPQHF.

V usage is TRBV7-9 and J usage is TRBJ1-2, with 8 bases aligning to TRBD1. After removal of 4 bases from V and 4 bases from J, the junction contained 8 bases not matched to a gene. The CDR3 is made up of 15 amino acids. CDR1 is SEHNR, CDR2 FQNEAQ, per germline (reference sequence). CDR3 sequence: CASSSLDRESYGYTF. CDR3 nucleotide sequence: TGTGCCAGCAGCTCCCTGGACAGGGAGAGCTATGGCTACACCTTC.

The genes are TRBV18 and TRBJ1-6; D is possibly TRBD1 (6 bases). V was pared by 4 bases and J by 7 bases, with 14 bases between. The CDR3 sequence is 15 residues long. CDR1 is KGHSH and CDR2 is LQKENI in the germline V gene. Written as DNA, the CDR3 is TGTGCCAGCTCACAACAGGGTAAAGAGAATTCACCCCTCCACTTT. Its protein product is CASSQQGKENSPLHF.

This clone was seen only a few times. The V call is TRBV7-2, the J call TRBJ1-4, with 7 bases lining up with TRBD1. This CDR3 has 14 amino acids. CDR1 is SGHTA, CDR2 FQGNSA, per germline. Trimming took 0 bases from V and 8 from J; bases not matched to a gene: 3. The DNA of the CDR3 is TGTGCCAGCAGCTTAGCAGGGGGCAAAGAAAAACTGTTTTTT. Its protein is CASSLAGGKEKLFF.

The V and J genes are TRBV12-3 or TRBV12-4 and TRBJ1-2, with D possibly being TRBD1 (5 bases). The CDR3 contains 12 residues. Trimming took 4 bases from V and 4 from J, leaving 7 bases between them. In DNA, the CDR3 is TGTGCCAGCAGTTGGGGCGTCTATGGCTACACCTTC. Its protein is CASSWGVYGYTF.

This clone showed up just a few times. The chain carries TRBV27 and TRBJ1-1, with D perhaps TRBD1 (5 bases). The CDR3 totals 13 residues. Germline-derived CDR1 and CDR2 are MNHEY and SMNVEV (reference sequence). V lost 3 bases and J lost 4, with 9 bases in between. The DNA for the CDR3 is TGTGCCAGCAGTTTGGGGGTTGGCACTGAAGCTTTCTTT. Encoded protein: CASSLGVGTEAFF.

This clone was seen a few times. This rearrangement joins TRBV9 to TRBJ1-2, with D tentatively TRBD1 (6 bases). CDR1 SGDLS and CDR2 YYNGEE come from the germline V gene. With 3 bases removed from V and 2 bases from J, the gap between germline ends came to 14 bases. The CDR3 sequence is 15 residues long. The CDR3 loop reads CASSESGGTNYGYTF. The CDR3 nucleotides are TGTGCCAGCAGCGAATCTGGTGGGACAAACTATGGCTACACCTTC.

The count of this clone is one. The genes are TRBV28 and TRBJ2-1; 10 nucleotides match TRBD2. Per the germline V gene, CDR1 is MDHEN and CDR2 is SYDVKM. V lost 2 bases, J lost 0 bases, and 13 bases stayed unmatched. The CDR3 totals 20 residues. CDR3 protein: CASSLAEGAGGPYSYNEQFF. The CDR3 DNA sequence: TGTGCCAGCAGTTTAGCCGAAGGAGCGGGAGGGCCTTACTCCTACAATGAGCAGTTCTTC.